Sequencing of this TCR beta chain was carried out in a study of blood T cell repertoires in COVID-19. Across the whole study: The analysed material was cDNA or gDNA that came from T cells, B-cell-depleted T cells, or PBMCs.

This clone turned up a few times. Some clones are missing from TCRdb's copy, which holds only in-frame ones; the method was immunoSEQ multiplex PCR. The sample has over 50,000 clones, roughly 88% seen once. The CDR3 is made up of 14 amino acids. V was clipped by 3 bases and J by 4 bases; unmatched bases: 2. Germline V gene data show CDR1 as SNHLY and CDR2 as FYNNEI. This TCR was recovered from a human donor in a cohort sampled during active COVID-19. The genes are TRBV2 and TRBJ1-4; the match to TRBD1 covers 7 bases. The sample comprised peripheral blood. The CDR3, as DNA: TGTGCCAGCAGTGAGGGACAGCTTAATGAAAAACTGTTTTTT. Its protein product is CASSEGQLNEKLFF.